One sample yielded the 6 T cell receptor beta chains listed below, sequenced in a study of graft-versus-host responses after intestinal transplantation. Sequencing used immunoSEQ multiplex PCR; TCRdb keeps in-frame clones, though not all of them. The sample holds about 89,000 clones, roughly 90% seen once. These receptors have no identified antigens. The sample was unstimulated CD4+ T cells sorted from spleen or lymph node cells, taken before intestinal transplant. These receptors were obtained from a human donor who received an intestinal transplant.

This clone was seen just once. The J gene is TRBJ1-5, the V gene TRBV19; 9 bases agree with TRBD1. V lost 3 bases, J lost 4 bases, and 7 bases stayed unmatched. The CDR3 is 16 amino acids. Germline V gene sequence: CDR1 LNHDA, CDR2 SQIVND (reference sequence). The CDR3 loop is CASSMFLDRGNQPQHF. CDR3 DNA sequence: TGTGCCAGTAGTATGTTCTTGGACAGGGGAAATCAGCCCCAGCATTTT.

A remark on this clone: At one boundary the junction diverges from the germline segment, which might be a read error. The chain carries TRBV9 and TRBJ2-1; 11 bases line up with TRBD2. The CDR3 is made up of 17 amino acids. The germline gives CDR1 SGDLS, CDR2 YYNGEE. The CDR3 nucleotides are TGTACCAGCAGCGAGAGGGCACTAGCGGGAGTGAAGGTTGAGCAGTTCTTC. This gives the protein CTSSERALAGVKVEQFF.

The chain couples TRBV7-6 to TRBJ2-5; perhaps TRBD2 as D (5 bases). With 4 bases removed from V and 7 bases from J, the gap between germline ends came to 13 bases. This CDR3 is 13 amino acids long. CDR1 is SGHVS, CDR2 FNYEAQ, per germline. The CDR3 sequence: CASSSLSAGTQYF. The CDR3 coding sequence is TGTGCCAGCAGCTCCCTCTCCGCGGGGACCCAGTACTTC.

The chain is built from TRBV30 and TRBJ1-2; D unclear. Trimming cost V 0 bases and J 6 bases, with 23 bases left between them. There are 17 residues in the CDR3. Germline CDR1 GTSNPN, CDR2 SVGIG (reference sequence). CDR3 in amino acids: CAWSVRGGWEVADGYTF. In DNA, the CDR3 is TGTGCCTGGAGTGTACGGGGAGGGTGGGAAGTCGCCGATGGCTACACCTTC.

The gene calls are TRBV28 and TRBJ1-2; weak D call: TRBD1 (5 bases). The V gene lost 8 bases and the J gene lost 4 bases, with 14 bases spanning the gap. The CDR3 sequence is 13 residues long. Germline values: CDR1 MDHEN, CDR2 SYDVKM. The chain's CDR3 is CASLRGGSYGYTF. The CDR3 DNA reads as TGTGCCAGCCTTCGTGGGGGGTCCTATGGCTACACCTTC.

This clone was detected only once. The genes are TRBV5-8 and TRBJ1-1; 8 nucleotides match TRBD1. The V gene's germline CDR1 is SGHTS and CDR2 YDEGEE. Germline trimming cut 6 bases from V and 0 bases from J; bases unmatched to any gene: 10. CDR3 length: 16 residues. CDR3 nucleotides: TGTGCCAGCACCTCCGGGACAGGATTTATGAACACTGAAGCTTTCTTT. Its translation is CASTSGTGFMNTEAFF.